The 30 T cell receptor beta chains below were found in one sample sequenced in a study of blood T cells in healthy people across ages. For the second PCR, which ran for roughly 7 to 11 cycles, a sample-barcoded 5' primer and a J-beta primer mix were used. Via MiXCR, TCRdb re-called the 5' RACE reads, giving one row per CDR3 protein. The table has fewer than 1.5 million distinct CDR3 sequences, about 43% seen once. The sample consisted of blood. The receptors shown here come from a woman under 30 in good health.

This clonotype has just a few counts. The CDR3 DNA is TGTGCCAGCAGGGACAGGGGGCGATCCACAGATACGCAGTATTTT. It specifies CASRDRGRSTDTQYF. The chain is built from TRBV12-3 or TRBV12-4 and TRBJ2-3, with 11 bases matching TRBD1. There are 15 residues in the CDR3. The ends lost 6 bases at V and 2 bases at J; junction bases unmatched: 4.

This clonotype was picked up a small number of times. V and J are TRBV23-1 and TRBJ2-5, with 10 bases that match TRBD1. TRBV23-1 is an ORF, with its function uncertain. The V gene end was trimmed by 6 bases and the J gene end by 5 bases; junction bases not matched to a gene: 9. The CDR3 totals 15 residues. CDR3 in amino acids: CASSPRQGAWETQYF. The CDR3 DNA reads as TGCGCCAGCAGCCCCCGACAGGGGGCTTGGGAGACCCAGTACTTC.

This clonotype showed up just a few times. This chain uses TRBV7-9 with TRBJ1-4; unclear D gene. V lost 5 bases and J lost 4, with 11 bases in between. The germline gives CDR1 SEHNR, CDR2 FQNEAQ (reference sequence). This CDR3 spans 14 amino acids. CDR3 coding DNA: TGTGCCAGCAGCCCTGGACGAGTTAATGAAAAACTGTTTTTT. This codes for CASSPGRVNEKLFF.

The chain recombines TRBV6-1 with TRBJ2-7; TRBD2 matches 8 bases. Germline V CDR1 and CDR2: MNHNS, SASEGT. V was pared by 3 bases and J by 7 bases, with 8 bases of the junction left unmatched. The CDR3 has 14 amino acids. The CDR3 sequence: CASSELLAVGEQYF. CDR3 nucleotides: TGTGCCAGCAGTGAGTTACTAGCGGTGGGGGAGCAGTACTTC.

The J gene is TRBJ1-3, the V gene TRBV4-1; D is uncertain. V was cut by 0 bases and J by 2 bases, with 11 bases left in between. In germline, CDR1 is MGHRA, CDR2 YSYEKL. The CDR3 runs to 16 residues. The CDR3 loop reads CASSQDPADTGNTIYF. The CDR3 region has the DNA TGCGCCAGCAGCCAAGATCCGGCAGATACTGGAAACACCATATATTTT.

The CDR3 protein is CASLGASGRGYEQFF. The CDR3 bases are TGCGCCAGCCTGGGAGCTAGCGGGAGGGGCTATGAGCAGTTCTTC. The V gene is TRBV4-1, the J gene TRBJ2-1; TRBD2 aligns across 12 bases. CDR3 length: 15 residues. Germline CDR1 MGHRA, CDR2 YSYEKL. The junction had 10 bases not matched to a gene; V was cut back by 8 bases and J by 8 bases.

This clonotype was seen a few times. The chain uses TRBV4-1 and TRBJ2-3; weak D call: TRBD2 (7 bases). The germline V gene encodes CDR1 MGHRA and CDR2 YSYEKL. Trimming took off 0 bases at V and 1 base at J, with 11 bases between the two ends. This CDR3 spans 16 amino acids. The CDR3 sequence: CASSQDWGGRTDTQYF. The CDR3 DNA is TGCGCCAGCAGCCAAGATTGGGGGGGCCGCACAGATACGCAGTATTTT.

This CDR3 is CAWSVNQGSYEQYF. In nucleotides, the CDR3 is TGTGCCTGGAGTGTTAATCAGGGCTCTTACGAGCAGTACTTC. The V gene is TRBV30, the J gene TRBJ2-7; TRBD1 might be the D (5 bases). The germline V and J ends were trimmed by 0 bases and 4 bases, with 13 bases remaining between them. CDR3 length: 14 amino acids. Germline loops: CDR1 GTSNPN, CDR2 SVGIG (reference sequence).

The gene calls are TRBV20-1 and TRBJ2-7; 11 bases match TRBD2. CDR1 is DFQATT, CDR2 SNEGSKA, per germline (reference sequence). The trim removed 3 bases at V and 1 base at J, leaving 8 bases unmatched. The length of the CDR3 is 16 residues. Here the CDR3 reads CSASKGLADSSYEQYF. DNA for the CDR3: TGCAGTGCTAGTAAGGGACTAGCGGATTCTTCCTACGAGCAGTACTTC.

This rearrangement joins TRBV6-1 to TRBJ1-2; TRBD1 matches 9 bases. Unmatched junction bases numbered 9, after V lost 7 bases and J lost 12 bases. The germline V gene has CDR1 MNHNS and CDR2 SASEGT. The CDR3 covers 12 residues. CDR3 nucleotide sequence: TGTGCCAGCACGAGGGACAGGGAACAGGACACCTTC. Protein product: CASTRDREQDTF.

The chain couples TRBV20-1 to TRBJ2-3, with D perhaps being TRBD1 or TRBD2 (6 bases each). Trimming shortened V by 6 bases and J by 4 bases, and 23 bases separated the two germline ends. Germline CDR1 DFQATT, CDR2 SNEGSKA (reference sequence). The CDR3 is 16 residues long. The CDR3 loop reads CSAGDRVPRGADTQYF. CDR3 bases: TGCAGTGCCGGGGATCGGGTCCCAAGGGGGGCAGATACGCAGTATTTT.

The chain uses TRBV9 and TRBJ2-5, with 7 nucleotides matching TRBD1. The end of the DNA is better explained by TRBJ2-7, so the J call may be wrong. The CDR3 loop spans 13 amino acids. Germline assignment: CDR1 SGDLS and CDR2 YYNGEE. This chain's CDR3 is CASSGVGGGEQYF. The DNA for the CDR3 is TGTGCCAGCAGCGGAGTAGGGGGCGGCGAGCAGTACTTC.

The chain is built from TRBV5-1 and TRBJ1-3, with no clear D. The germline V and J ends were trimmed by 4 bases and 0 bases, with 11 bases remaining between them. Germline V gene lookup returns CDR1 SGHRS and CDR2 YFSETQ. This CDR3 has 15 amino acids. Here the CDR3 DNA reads TGCGCCAGCAGCCCAGGCTTACCCTCTGGAAACACCATATATTTT. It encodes CASSPGLPSGNTIYF.

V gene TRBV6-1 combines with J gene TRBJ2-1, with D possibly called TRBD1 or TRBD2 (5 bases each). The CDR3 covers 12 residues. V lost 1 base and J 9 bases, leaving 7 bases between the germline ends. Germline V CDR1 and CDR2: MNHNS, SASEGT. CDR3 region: CASSEVGGEQFF. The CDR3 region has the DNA TGTGCCAGCAGTGAAGTTGGGGGTGAGCAGTTCTTC.

DNA of the CDR3: TGTGCCAGCTCACCAGTTTCCGATCCAGGGACTGTGGAGTACTTC. Translation: CASSPVSDPGTVEYF. The gene calls are TRBV18 and TRBJ2-5, with a tentative D call TRBD2 (6 bases). Trimming removed 2 bases from V and 12 bases from J, with 22 bases in between. The length of the CDR3 is 15 residues. CDR1 KGHSH and CDR2 LQKENI come from the germline V gene.

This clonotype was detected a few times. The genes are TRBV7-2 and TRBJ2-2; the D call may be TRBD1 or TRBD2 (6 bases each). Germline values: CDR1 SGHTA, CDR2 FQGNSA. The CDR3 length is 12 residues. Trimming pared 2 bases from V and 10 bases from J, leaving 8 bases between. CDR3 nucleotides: TGTGCCAGCAGCTTATGGGGGGCGGAGCTGTTTTTT. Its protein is CASSLWGAELFF.

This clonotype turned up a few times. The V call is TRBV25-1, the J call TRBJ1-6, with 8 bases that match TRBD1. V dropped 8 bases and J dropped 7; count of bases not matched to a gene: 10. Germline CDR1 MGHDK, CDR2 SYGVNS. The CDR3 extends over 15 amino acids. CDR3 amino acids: CASANIGDRNSPLHF. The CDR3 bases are TGTGCCAGCGCAAATATCGGGGACAGGAATTCACCCCTCCACTTT.

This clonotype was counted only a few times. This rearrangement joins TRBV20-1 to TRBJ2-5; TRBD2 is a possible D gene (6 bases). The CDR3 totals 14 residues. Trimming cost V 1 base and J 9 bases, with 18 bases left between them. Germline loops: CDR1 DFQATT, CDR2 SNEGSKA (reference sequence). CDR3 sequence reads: CSARAGELGAAQYF. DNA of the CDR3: TGCAGTGCTAGAGCGGGAGAGCTCGGGGCGGCCCAGTACTTC.

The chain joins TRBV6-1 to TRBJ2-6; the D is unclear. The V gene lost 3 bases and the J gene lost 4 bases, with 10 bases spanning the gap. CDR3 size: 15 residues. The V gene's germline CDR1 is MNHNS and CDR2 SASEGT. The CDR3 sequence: CASSDTGSGANVLTF. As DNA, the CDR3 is TGTGCCAGCAGTGATACGGGCTCGGGGGCCAACGTCCTGACTTTC.

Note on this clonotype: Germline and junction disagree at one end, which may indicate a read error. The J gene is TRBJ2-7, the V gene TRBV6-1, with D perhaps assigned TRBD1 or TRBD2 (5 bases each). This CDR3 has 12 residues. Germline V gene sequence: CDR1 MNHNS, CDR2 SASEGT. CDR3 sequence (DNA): TGTGTCAGCAGGGACCAAACCTACGAGCAGTACTTC. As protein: CVSRDQTYEQYF.

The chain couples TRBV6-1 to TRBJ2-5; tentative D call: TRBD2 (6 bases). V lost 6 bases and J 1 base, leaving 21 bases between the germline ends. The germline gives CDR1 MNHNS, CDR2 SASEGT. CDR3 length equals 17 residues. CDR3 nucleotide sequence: TGTGCCAGCAGCAGACCTCCAGCGGGCGGGCTCCAAGAGACCCAGTACTTC. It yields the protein CASSRPPAGGLQETQYF.

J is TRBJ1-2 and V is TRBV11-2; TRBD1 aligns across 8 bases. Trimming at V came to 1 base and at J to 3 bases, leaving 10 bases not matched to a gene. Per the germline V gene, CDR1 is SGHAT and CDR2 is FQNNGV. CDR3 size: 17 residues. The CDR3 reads CASSLVLSGQGDYGYTF. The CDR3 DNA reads TGTGCCAGCAGCTTAGTTTTGTCCGGACAGGGCGACTATGGCTACACCTTC.

This CDR3 is CASSFGRSGVSTDTQYF. CDR3 nucleotide sequence: TGTGCCAGCAGTTTCGGGCGTTCTGGGGTTAGCACAGATACGCAGTATTTT. This rearrangement joins TRBV12-3 or TRBV12-4 to TRBJ2-3; no clear D. The V end was cut by 3 bases, the J end by 0 bases, with 16 bases between. This CDR3 is built from 17 residues.

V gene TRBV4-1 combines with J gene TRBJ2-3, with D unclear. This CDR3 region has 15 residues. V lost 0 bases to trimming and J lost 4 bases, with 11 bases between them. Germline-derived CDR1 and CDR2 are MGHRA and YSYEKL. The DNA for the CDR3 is TGCGCCAGCAGCCAAGATCCGGGCCCCCCAGATACGCAGTATTTT. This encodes CASSQDPGPPDTQYF.

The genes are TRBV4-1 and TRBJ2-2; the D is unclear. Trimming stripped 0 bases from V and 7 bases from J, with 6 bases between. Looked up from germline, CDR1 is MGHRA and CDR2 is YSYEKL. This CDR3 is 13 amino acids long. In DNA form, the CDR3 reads TGCGCCAGCAGCCAAGATCCTGACGGGGAGCTGTTTTTT. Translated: CASSQDPDGELFF.

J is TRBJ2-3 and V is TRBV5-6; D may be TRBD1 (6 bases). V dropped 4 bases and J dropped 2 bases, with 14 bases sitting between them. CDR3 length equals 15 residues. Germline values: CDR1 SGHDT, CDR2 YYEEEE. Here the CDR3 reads CASSGRTDYTDTQYF. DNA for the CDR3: TGTGCCAGCAGCGGTCGGACAGACTACACAGATACGCAGTATTTT.

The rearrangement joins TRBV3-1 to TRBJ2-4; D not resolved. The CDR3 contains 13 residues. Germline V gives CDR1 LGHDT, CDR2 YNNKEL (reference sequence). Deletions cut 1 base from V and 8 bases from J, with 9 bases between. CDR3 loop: CASSQVGVDIQYF. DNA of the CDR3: TGTGCCAGCAGCCAAGTTGGGGTCGACATTCAGTACTTC. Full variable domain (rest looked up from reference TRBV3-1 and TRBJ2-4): DTAVSQTPKYLVTQMGNDKSIKCEQNLGHDTMYWYKQDSKKFLKIMFSYNNKELIINETVPNRFSPKSPDKAHLNLHINSLELGDSAVYFCASSQVGVDIQYFGAGTRLSVL.

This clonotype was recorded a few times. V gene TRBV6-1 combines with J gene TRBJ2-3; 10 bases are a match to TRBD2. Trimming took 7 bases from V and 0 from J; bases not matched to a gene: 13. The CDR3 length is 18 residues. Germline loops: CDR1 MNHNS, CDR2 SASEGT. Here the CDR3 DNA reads TGTGCCAGCACCGAGGGGGTAGCGGGAGGATCTAGCACAGATACGCAGTATTTT. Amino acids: CASTEGVAGGSSTDTQYF.

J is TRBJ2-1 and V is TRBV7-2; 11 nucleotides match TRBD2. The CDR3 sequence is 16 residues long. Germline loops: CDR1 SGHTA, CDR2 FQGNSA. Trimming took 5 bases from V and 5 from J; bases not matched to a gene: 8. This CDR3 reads CASSPATSGEHNEQFF. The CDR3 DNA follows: TGTGCCAGCAGCCCAGCGACTAGCGGGGAACACAATGAGCAGTTCTTC.

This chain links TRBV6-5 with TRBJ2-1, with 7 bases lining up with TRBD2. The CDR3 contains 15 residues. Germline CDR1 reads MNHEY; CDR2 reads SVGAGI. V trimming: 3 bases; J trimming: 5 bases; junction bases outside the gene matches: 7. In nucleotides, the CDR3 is TGTGCCAGCAGTTATCCGGGACTAAGCAACAATGAGCAGTTCTTC. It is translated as CASSYPGLSNNEQFF.